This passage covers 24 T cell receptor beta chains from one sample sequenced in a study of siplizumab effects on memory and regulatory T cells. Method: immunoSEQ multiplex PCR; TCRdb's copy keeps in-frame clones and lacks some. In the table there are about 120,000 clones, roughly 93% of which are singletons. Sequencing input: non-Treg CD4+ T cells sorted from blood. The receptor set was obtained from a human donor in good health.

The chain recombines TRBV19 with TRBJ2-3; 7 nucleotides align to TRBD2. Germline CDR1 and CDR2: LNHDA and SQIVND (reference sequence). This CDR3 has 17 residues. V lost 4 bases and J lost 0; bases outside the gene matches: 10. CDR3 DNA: TGTGCCAGTAGTAGCCCTCCGGGAGGAAAAAGCACAGATACGCAGTATTTT. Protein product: CASSSPPGGKSTDTQYF.

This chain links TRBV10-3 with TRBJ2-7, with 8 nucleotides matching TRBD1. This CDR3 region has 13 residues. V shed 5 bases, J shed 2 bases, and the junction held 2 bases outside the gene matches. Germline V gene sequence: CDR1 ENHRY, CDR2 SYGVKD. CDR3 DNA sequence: TGTGCCATCAGTCAGGGGGCACCCTACGAGCAGTACTTC. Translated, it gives CAISQGAPYEQYF.

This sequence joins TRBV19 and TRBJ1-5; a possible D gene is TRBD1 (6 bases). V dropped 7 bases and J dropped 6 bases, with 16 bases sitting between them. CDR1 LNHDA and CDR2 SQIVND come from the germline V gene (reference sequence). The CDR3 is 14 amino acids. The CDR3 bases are TGTGCCAGTATCTCTCGGGGGCGCGGTCAGCCCCAGCATTTT. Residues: CASISRGRGQPQHF.

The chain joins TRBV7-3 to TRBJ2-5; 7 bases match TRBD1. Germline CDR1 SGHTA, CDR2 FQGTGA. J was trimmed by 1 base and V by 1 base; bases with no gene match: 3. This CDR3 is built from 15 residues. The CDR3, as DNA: TGTGCCAGCAGCTTAAGTAGGGACAGCCAAGAGACCCAGTACTTC. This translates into CASSLSRDSQETQYF.

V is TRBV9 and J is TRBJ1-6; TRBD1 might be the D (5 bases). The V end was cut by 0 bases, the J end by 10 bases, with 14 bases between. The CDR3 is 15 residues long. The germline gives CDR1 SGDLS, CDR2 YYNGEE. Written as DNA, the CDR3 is TGTGCCAGCAGCGTAGGTGAGGGGCGGGAATCACCCCTCCACTTT. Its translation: CASSVGEGRESPLHF. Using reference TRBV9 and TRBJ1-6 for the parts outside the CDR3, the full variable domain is DSGVTQTPKHLITATGQRVTLRCSPRSGDLSVYWYQQSLDQGLQFLIQYYNGEERAKGNILERFSAQQFPDLHSELNLSSLELGDSALYFCASSVGEGRESPLHFGNGTRLTVT.

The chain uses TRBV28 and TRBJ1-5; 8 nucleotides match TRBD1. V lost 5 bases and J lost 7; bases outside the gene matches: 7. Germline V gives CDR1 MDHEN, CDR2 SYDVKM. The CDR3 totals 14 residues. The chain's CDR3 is CASSRSGGWQPQHF. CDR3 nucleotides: TGTGCCAGCAGTCGATCAGGGGGCTGGCAGCCCCAGCATTTT. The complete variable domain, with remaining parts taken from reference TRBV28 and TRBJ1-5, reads DVKVTQSSRYLVKRTGEKVFLECVQDMDHENMFWYRQDPGLGLRLIYFSYDVKMKEKGDIPEGYSVSREKKERFSLILESASTNQTSMYLCASSRSGGWQPQHFGDGTRLSIL.

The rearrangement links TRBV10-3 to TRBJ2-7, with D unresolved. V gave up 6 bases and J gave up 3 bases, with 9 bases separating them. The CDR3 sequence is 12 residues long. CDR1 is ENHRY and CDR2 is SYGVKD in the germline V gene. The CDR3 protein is CAISGTDYEQYF. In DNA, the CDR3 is TGTGCCATCAGCGGAACGGACTACGAGCAGTACTTC.

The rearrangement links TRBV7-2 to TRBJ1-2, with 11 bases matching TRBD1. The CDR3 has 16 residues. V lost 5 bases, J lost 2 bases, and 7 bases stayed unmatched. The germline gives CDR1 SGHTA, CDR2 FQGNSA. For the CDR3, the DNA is TGTGCCAGCAGCCCGGACAGGGGGCCATTAAACTATGGCTACACCTTC. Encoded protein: CASSPDRGPLNYGYTF. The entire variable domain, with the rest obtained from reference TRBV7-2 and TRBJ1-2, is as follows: GAGVSQSPSNKVTEKGKDVELRCDPISGHTALYWYRQSLGQGLEFLIYFQGNSAPDKSGLPSDRFSAERTGGSVSTLTIQRTQQEDSAVYLCASSPDRGPLNYGYTFGSGTRLTVV.

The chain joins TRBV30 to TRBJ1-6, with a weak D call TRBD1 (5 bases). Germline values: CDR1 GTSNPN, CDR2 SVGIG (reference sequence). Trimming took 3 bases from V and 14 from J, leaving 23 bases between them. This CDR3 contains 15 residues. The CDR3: CAWRNLAGPNSALHF. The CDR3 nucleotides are TGTGCCTGGAGGAATCTGGCAGGGCCAAATTCGGCCCTCCACTTT.

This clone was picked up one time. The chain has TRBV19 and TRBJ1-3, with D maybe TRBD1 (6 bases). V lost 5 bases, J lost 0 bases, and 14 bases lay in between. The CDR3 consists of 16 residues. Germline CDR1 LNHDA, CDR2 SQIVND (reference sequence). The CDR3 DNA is TGTGCCAGTAGTGCGCAACAGGGCTCCTCTGGAAACACCATATATTTT. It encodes CASSAQQGSSGNTIYF.

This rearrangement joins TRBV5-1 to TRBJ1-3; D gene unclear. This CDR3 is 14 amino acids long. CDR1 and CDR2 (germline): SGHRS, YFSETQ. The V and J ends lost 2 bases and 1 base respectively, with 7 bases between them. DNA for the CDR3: TGCGCCAGCAGCTTAGGTGATTCTGGAAACACCATATATTTT. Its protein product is CASSLGDSGNTIYF.

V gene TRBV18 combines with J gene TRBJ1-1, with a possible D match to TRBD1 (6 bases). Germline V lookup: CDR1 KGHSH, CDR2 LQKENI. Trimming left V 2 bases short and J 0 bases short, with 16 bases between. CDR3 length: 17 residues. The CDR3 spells CASSPKGGVRVNTEAFF. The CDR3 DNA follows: TGTGCCAGCTCACCAAAGGGGGGGGTACGGGTGAACACTGAAGCTTTCTTT.

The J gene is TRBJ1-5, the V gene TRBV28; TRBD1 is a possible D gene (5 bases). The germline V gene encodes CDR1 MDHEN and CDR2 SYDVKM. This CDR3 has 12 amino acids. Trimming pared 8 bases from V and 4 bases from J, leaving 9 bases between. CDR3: CASWQGNQPQHF. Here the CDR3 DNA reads TGTGCCAGCTGGCAGGGAAATCAGCCCCAGCATTTT.

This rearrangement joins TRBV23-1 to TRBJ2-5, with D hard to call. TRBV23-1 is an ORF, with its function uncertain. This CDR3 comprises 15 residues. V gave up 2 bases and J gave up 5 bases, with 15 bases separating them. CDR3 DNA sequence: TGCGCCAGCAGTCAAAGGACGGAATTTTCGGAGACCCAGTACTTC. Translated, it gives CASSQRTEFSETQYF.

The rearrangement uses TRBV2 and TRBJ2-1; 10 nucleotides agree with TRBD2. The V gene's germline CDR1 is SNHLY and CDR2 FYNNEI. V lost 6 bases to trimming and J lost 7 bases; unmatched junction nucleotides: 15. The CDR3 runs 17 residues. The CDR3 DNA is TGTGCCAGCAGCCTCGCCTCGGGACTAGCGAAGGGTAATGAGCAGTTCTTC. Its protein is CASSLASGLAKGNEQFF.

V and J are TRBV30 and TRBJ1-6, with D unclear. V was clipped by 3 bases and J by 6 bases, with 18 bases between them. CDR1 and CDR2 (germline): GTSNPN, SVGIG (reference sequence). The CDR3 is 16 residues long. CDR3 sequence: CAWRAGVTFRNSPLHF. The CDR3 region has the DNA TGTGCCTGGAGGGCAGGAGTGACCTTCCGTAATTCACCCCTCCACTTT.

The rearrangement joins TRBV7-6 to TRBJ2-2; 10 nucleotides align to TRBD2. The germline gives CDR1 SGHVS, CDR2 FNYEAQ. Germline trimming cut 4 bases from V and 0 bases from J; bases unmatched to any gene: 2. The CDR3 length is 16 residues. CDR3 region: CASSSAGGPNTGELFF. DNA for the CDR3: TGTGCCAGCAGCTCAGCGGGGGGGCCGAACACCGGGGAGCTGTTTTTT. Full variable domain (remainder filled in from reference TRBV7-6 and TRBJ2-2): GAGVSQSPRYKVTKRGQDVALRCDPISGHVSLYWYRQALGQGPEFLTYFNYEAQQDKSGLPNDRFSAERPEGSISTLTIQRTEQRDSAMYRCASSSAGGPNTGELFFGEGSRLTVL.

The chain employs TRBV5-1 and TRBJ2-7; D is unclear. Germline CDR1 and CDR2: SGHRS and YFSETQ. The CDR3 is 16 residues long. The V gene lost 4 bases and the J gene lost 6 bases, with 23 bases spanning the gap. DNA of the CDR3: TGCGCCAGCAGCCCAGGACCAGGAGTCCCCTCGGGCGAGCAGTACTTC. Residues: CASSPGPGVPSGEQYF.

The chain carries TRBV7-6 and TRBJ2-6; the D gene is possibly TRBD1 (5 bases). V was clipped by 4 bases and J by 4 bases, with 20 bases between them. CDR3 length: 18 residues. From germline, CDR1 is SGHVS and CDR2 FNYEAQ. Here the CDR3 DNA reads TGTGCCAGCAGCTCCCCGGGCAGGACACCTCTAGGGGCCAACGTCCTGACTTTC. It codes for CASSSPGRTPLGANVLTF. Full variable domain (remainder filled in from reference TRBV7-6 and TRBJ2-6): GAGVSQSPRYKVTKRGQDVALRCDPISGHVSLYWYRQALGQGPEFLTYFNYEAQQDKSGLPNDRFSAERPEGSISTLTIQRTEQRDSAMYRCASSSPGRTPLGANVLTFGAGSRLTVL.

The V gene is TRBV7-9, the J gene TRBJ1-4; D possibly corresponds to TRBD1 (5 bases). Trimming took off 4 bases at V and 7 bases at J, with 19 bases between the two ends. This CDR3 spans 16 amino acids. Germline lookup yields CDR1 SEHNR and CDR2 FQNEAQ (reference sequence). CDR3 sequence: CASSSTTGTLGEKLFF. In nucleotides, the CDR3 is TGTGCCAGCAGCTCCACGACCGGGACGCTAGGTGAAAAACTGTTTTTT.

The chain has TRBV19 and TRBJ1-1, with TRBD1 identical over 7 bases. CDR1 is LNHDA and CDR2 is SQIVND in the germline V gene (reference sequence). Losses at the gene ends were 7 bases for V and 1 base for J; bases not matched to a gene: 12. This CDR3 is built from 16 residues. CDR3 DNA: TGTGCCAGTACCCCAATATATGACAGGGCGAACACTGAAGCTTTCTTT. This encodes CASTPIYDRANTEAFF.

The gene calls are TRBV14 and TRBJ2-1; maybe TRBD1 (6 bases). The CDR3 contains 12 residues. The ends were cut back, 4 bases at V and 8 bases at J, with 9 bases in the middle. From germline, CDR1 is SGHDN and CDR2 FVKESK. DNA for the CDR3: TGTGCCAGCAGCCCTCAGGGGTATGAGCAGTTCTTC. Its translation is CASSPQGYEQFF.

The CDR3: CASGDTNQPQHF. The CDR3 DNA reads TGTGCCAGTGGAGACACCAATCAGCCCCAGCATTTT. The rearrangement joins TRBV2 to TRBJ1-5; D is uncertain. V lost 9 bases and J lost 3, with 9 bases in between. Germline loops: CDR1 SNHLY, CDR2 FYNNEI. The CDR3 runs 12 residues. Full variable domain (outside the CDR3, taken from reference TRBV2 and TRBJ1-5): EPEVTQTPSHQVTQMGQEVILRCVPISNHLYFYWYRQILGQKVEFLVSFYNNEISEKSEIFDDQFSVERPDGSNFTLKIRSTKLEDSAMYFCASGDTNQPQHFGDGTRLSIL.

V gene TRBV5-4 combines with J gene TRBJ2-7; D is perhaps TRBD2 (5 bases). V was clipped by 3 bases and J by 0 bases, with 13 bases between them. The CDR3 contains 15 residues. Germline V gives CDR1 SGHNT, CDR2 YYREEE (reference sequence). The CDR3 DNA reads TGTGCCAGCAGCTCAGCTTATCGGGGCTCCTACGAGCAGTACTTC. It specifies CASSSAYRGSYEQYF. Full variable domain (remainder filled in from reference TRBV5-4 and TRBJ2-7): ETGVTQSPTHLIKTRGQQVTLRCSSQSGHNTVSWYQQALGQGPQFIFQYYREEENGRGNFPPRFSGLQFPNYSSELNVNALELDDSALYLCASSSAYRGSYEQYFGPGTRLTVT.